This T cell receptor beta chain was sequenced during a study of pediatric ulcerative colitis. Looking at the study overall: Ulcerative colitis patients had pancolitis or left-sided colitis, with confirming histology.

This clone has a handful of counts. Here immunoSEQ multiplex PCR was the method, and the copy in TCRdb shows in-frame clones only, minus some. The profile shows 20,000 or so clones, 71% of them singletons. One to two pinch biopsies were taken from the rectum during colonoscopy. Ulcerative colitis patients received no immunosuppressive medication before the diagnostic colonoscopy. This receptor was identified in a boy between 10 and 17 years old with severe ulcerative colitis. Input material: gut tissue.

CDR3 protein: CASSPSGRSSYNEQFF. CDR3 coding DNA: TGTGCCAGCAGCCCCAGCGGGAGAAGCTCCTACAATGAGCAGTTCTTC. The chain carries TRBV7-9 and TRBJ2-1, with 8 bases identical to TRBD2. The V gene end was trimmed by 5 bases and the J gene end by 0 bases; junction bases not matched to a gene: 6. In germline, CDR1 is SEHNR, CDR2 FQNEAQ (reference sequence). The CDR3 length is 16 residues.